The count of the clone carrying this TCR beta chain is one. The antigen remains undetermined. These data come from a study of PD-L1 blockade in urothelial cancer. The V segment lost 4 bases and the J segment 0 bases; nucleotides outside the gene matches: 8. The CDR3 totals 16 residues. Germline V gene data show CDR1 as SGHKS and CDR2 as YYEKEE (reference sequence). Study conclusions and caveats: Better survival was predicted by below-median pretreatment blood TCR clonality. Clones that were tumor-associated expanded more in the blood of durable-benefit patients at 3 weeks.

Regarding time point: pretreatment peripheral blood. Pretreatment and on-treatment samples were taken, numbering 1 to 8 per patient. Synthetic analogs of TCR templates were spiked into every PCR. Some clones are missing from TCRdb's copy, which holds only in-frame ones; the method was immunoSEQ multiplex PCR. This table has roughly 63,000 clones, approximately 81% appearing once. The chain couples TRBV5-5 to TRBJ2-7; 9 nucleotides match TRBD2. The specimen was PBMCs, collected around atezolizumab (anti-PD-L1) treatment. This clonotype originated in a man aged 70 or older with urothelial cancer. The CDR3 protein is CASSALAGSSSYEQYF. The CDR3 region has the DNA TGTGCCAGCAGCGCCCTAGCGGGGTCGAGCTCCTACGAGCAGTACTTC.